A single T cell receptor (beta chain) is shown here with its context. The antigen remains unidentified. The data belong to a study of lymphopenia after photon versus proton radiotherapy. Study-level results: Proton therapy kept repertoires fairly stable, unlike photons, which gained effector/memory cells.

Sequencing was performed with immunoSEQ multiplex PCR; in TCRdb, only in-frame clones are kept and a portion is missing. The sample includes about 68,000 clones, approximately 91% seen only once; the top ten take approximately 2.6%. Sample: peripheral blood, taken from a patient treated with photon-based radiotherapy. This TCR came from a woman in her seventies with pancreatic cancer.

CDR3 sequence (DNA): TGTGCCAGCAGCGCCTACCGGACGGCGCTGAACACTGAAGCTTTCTTT. Its translation is CASSAYRTALNTEAFF. The gene calls are TRBV5-4 and TRBJ1-1; D not certain. The ends were cut back, 4 bases at V and 0 bases at J, with 16 bases in the middle. Germline lookup yields CDR1 SGHNT and CDR2 YYREEE (reference sequence). This CDR3 is 16 amino acids long. The full variable domain, its missing parts supplied by reference TRBV5-4 and TRBJ1-1, is ETGVTQSPTHLIKTRGQQVTLRCSSQSGHNTVSWYQQALGQGPQFIFQYYREEENGRGNFPPRFSGLQFPNYSSELNVNALELDDSALYLCASSAYRTALNTEAFFGQGTRLTVV.